This T cell receptor (beta chain) emerged from a study of blood T cell repertoires in COVID-19. At the level of the study: Acute-phase and convalescent COVID-19 samples originated in the United States, Italy and Spain. Sample material is recorded as cDNA or gDNA derived from T cells, B-cell-depleted T cells, or PBMCs.

TCRdb's copy holds only in-frame clones and misses some; the assay was immunoSEQ multiplex PCR. Of tens of thousands of clones in the sample, just over 85% were seen once. The junction had 4 bases not matched to a gene; V was cut back by 2 bases and J by 4 bases. This CDR3 is 14 amino acids long. The germline V gene encodes CDR1 KGHSH and CDR2 LQKENI. This receptor was taken from a man between 65 and 85 years old with active or convalescent COVID-19. V usage is TRBV18 and J usage is TRBJ1-1; TRBD1 aligns across 7 bases. Sequencing was carried out using peripheral blood. DNA for the CDR3: TGTGCCAGCTCACCAAGACAGGGATCCACTGAAGCTTTCTTT. Translated: CASSPRQGSTEAFF.